The 2 T cell receptor beta chains in this list originate from one sample, sequenced in a study of molecular identifiers for immune sequencing clone quantification. TCRdb re-derived calls from the PCR reads in MiXCR, one entry per CDR3 protein. The sample carries around 460,000 distinct CDR3 sequences, 20% to 25% recorded once. The sequenced sample was naive CD8+ T cells from blood, with Jurkat cell RNA spiked in. Specified subset: FACS-sorted CD8+CD4-CCR7+CD45RA+ naive T cells. Receptors originate from a human donor in good health. Some libraries in this study had Jurkat cell RNA spiked in.

Details on this clonotype: Relative to the germline gene, one junction end is altered; a read error may explain this. This chain uses TRBV20-1 with TRBJ1-5; no clear D gene. The germline CDR1 and CDR2 sequences are DFQATT and SNEGSKA (reference sequence). This CDR3 contains 14 residues. In nucleotides, the CDR3 is TGCAGTGCTGGAGACACATATAGCAATCAGCCCCAGCATTTT. Its protein is CSAGDTYSNQPQHF.

There are many counts of this clonotype. The chain joins TRBV6-5 to TRBJ1-1; 7 positions match TRBD1. Trimming took 2 bases from V and 6 from J; bases not matched to a gene: 9. The CDR3 is 15 amino acids. Per germline, CDR1 MNHEY and CDR2 SVGAGI. For the CDR3, the DNA is TGTGCCAGCAGTTACCTTACAGGGGTGCGACCTGAAGCTTTCTTT. Protein: CASSYLTGVRPEAFF.